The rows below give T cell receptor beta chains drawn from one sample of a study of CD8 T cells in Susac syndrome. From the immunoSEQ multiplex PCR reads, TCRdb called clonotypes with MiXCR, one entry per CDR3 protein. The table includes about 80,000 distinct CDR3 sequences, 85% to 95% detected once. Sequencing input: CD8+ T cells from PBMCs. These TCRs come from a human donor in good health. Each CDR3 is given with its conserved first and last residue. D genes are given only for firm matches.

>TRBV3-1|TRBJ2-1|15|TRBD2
CASSQLMGGSDEQFF
TGTGCCAGCAGCCAGCTTATGGGGGGGAGCGATGAGCAGTTCTTC
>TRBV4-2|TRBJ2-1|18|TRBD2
CASSQGSRTSGKGHEQFF
TGTGCCAGCAGCCAAGGGTCTCGGACTAGCGGGAAAGGTCATGAGCAGTTCTTC
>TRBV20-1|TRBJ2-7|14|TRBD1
CSAVSGTDAYEQYF
TGCAGTGCCGTTTCCGGGACAGATGCCTACGAGCAGTACTTC
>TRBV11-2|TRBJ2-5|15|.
CASSLEYGPQETQYF
TGTGCCAGCAGCTTAGAATACGGGCCGCAAGAGACCCAGTACTTC
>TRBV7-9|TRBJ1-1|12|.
CASSPDHTEAFF
TGTGCCAGCAGCCCGGATCACACTGAAGCTTTCTTT
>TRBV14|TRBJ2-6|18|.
CASSRTTTQGSGANVLTF
TGTGCCAGCAGCCGTACCACCACACAGGGATCTGGGGCCAACGTCCTGACTTTC
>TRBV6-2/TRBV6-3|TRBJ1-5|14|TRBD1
CASRDSTGLQPQHF
TGTGCCAGCAGGGATTCGACAGGGCTGCAGCCCCAGCATTTT
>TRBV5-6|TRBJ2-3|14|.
CASSQTRYTDTQYF
TGTGCCAGCAGCCAGACTAGATACACAGATACGCAGTATTTT
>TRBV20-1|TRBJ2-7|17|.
CSANPSGGQRTFYEQYF
TGCAGTGCTAATCCGTCGGGGGGACAGCGGACTTTCTACGAGCAGTACTTC
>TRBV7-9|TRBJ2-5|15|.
CASSLDILEEETQYF
TGTGCCAGCAGCTTAGACATCCTAGAGGAAGAGACCCAGTACTTC
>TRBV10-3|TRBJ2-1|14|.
CAISQRGLDNEQFF
TGTGCCATCAGTCAACGAGGGCTCGACAATGAGCAGTTCTTC